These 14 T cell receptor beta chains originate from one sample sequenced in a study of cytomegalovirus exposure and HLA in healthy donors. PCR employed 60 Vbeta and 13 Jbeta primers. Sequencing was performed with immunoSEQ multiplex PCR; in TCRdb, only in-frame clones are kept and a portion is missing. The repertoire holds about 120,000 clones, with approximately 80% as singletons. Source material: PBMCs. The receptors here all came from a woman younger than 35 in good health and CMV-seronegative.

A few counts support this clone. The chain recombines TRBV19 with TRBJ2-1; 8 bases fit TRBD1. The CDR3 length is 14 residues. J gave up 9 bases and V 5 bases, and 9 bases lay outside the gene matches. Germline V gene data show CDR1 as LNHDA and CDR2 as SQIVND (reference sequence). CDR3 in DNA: TGTGCCAGTAGTCATGGACAGGGCTTCGGTGAGCAGTTCTTC. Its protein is CASSHGQGFGEQFF.

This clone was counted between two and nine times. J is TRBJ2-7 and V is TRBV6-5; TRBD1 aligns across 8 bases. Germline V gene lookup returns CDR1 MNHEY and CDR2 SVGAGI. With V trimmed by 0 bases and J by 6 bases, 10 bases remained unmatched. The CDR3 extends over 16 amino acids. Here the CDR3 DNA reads TGTGCCAGCAGTTACTCTCGGACAGGGCTGCAGGTCGAGCAGTACTTC. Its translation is CASSYSRTGLQVEQYF.

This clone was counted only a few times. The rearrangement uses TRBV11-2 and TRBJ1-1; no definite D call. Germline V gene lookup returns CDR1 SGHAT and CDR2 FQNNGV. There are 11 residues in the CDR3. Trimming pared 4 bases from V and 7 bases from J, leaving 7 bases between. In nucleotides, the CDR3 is TGTGCCAGCAGCTCCGCGGGTGAAGCTTTCTTT. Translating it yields CASSSAGEAFF.

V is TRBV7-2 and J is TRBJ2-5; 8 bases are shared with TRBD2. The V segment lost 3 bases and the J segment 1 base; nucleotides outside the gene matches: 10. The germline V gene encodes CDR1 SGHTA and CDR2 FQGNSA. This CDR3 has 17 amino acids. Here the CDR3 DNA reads TGTGCCAGCAGCTTGAGGTCCCGCGGGGGGCCCCAAGAGACCCAGTACTTC. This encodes CASSLRSRGGPQETQYF.

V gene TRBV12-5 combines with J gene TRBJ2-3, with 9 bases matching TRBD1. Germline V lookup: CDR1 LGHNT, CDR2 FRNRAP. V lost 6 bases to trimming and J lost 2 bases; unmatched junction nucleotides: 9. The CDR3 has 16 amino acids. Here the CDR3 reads CASGPDRGWSTDTQYF. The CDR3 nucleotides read TGTGCTAGTGGCCCGGACAGGGGATGGTCCACAGATACGCAGTATTTT.

As DNA, the CDR3 is TGTGCCAGCAGCACGTCGACAGGGGAGAAAGGCTACGAGCAGTACTTC. It translates to CASSTSTGEKGYEQYF. V usage is TRBV11-2 and J usage is TRBJ2-7; TRBD1 matches at 8 bases. This CDR3 region has 16 residues. Germline assignment: CDR1 SGHAT and CDR2 FQNNGV. V was clipped by 5 bases and J by 3 bases; unmatched bases: 12. Variable domain in full (rest from reference TRBV11-2 and TRBJ2-7): EAGVAQSPRYKIIEKRQSVAFWCNPISGHATLYWYQQILGQGPKLLIQFQNNGVVDDSQLPKDRFSAERLKGVDSTLKIQPAKLEDSAVYLCASSTSTGEKGYEQYFGPGTRLTVT.

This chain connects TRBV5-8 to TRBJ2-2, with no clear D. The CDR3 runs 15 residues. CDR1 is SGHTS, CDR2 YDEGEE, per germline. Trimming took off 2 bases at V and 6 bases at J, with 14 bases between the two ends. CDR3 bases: TGTGCCAGCAGCTTATGGCGAGGTTCCCCCGGGGAGCTGTTTTTT. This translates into CASSLWRGSPGELFF.

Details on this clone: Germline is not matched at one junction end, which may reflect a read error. The DNA of the CDR3 is TGTGTCAGCAGCCTCTCGGGGGGCGGTTTTTTAAAGACCCAGTACTTC. Its protein is CVSSLSGGGFLKTQYF. The chain combines TRBV5-6 with TRBJ2-5; a weak D match, TRBD2 (7 bases). From germline, CDR1 is SGHDT and CDR2 YYEEEE. This CDR3 has 16 residues.

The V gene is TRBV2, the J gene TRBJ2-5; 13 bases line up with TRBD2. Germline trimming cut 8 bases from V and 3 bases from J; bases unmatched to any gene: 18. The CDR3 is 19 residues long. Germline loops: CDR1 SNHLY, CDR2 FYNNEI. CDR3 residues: CASLPLGGLAGDGEETQYF. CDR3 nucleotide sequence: TGTGCCAGCCTTCCGCTTGGCGGACTAGCGGGAGATGGGGAAGAGACCCAGTACTTC.

CDR3 residues: CASSLKGVSYEQYF. CDR3 DNA: TGTGCCAGCAGCTTAAAAGGGGTTTCCTACGAGCAGTACTTC. The V and J genes are TRBV7-2 and TRBJ2-7; D is perhaps TRBD1 (5 bases). With 2 bases removed from V and 1 base from J, the gap between germline ends came to 9 bases. Germline V gene lookup returns CDR1 SGHTA and CDR2 FQGNSA. The CDR3 covers 14 residues.

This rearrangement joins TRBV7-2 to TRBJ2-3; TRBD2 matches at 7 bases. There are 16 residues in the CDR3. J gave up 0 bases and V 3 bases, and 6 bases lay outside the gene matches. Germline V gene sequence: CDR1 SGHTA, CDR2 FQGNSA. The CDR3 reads CASSLGGRVSTDTQYF. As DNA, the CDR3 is TGTGCCAGCAGCTTGGGAGGGAGGGTTAGCACAGATACGCAGTATTTT.

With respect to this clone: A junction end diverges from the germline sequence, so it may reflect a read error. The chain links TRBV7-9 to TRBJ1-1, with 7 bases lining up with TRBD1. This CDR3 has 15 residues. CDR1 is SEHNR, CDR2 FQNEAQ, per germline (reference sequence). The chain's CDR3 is CSSTLLGQEGSEAFF. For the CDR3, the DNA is TGTTCCAGCACCCTACTCGGACAGGAGGGCTCTGAAGCTTTCTTT.

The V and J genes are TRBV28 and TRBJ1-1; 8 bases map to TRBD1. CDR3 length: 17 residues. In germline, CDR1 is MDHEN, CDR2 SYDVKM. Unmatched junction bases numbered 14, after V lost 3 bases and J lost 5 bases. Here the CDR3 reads CASSFPRPRGLGTEAFF. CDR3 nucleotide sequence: TGTGCCAGCAGTTTTCCCAGACCCAGGGGGCTGGGGACTGAAGCTTTCTTT.

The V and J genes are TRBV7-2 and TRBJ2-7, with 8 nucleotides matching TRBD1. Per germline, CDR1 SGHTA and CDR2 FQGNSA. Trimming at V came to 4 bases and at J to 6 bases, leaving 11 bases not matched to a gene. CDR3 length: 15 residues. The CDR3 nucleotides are TGTGCCAGCAGCTGGGGTTTCAGGACAGGGTTCGAGCAGTACTTC. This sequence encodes CASSWGFRTGFEQYF. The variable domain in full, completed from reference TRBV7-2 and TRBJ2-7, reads GAGVSQSPSNKVTEKGKDVELRCDPISGHTALYWYRQSLGQGLEFLIYFQGNSAPDKSGLPSDRFSAERTGGSVSTLTIQRTQQEDSAVYLCASSWGFRTGFEQYFGPGTRLTVT.